A selection of T cell receptor beta chains follows, all from one sample in a study of blood T cell repertoires in COVID-19. The data were produced by immunoSEQ multiplex PCR, yet TCRdb's version contains in-frame clones alone and is incomplete. The sample holds more than 30,000 clones, 75% to 85% seen once. Sequenced material: peripheral blood. The receptor source for this set is a woman between 65 and 79 years old with acute or convalescent COVID-19. Both conserved end residues are trimmed from each CDR3. Each record gives: V gene, J gene, clone size, CDR3 protein. The size entry is marked missing in some rows and otherwise reads once, few, many or a size class.

V gene: TRBV19; J gene: TRBJ1-3; clone size: -; CDR3 protein: ASFGWNRASGNTIY
V gene: TRBV13; J gene: TRBJ2-7; clone size: -; CDR3 protein: ASSPSRLAGGLQY
V gene: TRBV7-9; J gene: TRBJ2-7; clone size: few; CDR3 protein: ASSSTSGSFHEQY
V gene: TRBV9; J gene: TRBJ1-2; clone size: -; CDR3 protein: ASSGRDRLSYGYT
V gene: TRBV5-6; J gene: TRBJ2-5; clone size: -; CDR3 protein: ASSLAGRGQETQY
V gene: TRBV5-1; J gene: TRBJ1-2; clone size: -; CDR3 protein: ASSSTGGYGYT
V gene: TRBV11-2; J gene: TRBJ1-4; clone size: -; CDR3 protein: ASSLGANNEKLF
V gene: TRBV6-6; J gene: TRBJ2-6; clone size: -; CDR3 protein: ASTRGGANVLT
V gene: TRBV5-4; J gene: TRBJ2-5; clone size: -; CDR3 protein: ASSLPDQETQY
V gene: TRBV5-1; J gene: TRBJ2-6; clone size: -; CDR3 protein: ASSLGQGRAGANVLT
V gene: TRBV7-9; J gene: TRBJ2-1; clone size: few; CDR3 protein: ASLRQENEQF
V gene: TRBV3-1/TRBV3-2; J gene: TRBJ2-7; clone size: few; CDR3 protein: ASSLLSGYEQY
V gene: TRBV7-8; J gene: TRBJ1-5; clone size: -; CDR3 protein: ASSPTINQPQH
V gene: TRBV6-1; J gene: TRBJ2-2; clone size: once; CDR3 protein: ASSEGRWRVGTGELF
V gene: TRBV27; J gene: TRBJ2-7; clone size: -; CDR3 protein: ASARLVPYEQY
V gene: TRBV7-6; J gene: TRBJ2-5; clone size: -; CDR3 protein: ASSYTRGRGETQY
V gene: TRBV7-2; J gene: TRBJ2-2; clone size: -; CDR3 protein: ASSVKLLGGTGELF
V gene: TRBV5-1; J gene: TRBJ2-3; clone size: -; CDR3 protein: ASSLAAGGTDTQY
V gene: TRBV5-6; J gene: TRBJ2-7; clone size: -; CDR3 protein: ASSLTSGRASEQY
V gene: TRBV15; J gene: TRBJ1-3; clone size: -; CDR3 protein: ATSSDRVNGNTIY
V gene: TRBV29-1; J gene: TRBJ2-2; clone size: -; CDR3 protein: SVELAGGTGELF
V gene: TRBV11-2; J gene: TRBJ1-3; clone size: -; CDR3 protein: ASSSIDRTGNTIY
V gene: TRBV6-5; J gene: TRBJ2-7; clone size: few; CDR3 protein: ASSRLAGVYEQY
V gene: TRBV3-1/TRBV3-2; J gene: TRBJ2-7; clone size: once; CDR3 protein: ASSQYRDSTAYEQY
V gene: TRBV11-2; J gene: TRBJ2-2; clone size: -; CDR3 protein: ASTKRREGTGELF
V gene: TRBV13; J gene: TRBJ2-5; clone size: -; CDR3 protein: ASSLGLAGFRETQY
V gene: TRBV7-9; J gene: TRBJ2-1; clone size: -; CDR3 protein: ASKTSGGGNEQF
V gene: TRBV5-4; J gene: TRBJ1-4; clone size: -; CDR3 protein: ASSYEAANEKLF
V gene: TRBV27; J gene: TRBJ2-1; clone size: -; CDR3 protein: ASSFAVSGEQF
V gene: TRBV10-1; J gene: TRBJ1-6; clone size: -; CDR3 protein: ASSELDRVCSPLH
V gene: TRBV21-1; J gene: TRBJ2-7; clone size: few; CDR3 protein: ASSKGGRDEQY
V gene: TRBV6-6; J gene: TRBJ2-5; clone size: -; CDR3 protein: ASRLGLAGRETQY
V gene: TRBV28; J gene: TRBJ2-3; clone size: -; CDR3 protein: ASEGQWRTDTQY
V gene: TRBV5-1; J gene: TRBJ2-1; clone size: -; CDR3 protein: ASSLELAGVPEQF
V gene: TRBV7-2; J gene: TRBJ1-2; clone size: once; CDR3 protein: ASSSRQGKSGYT
V gene: TRBV28; J gene: TRBJ2-1; clone size: many; CDR3 protein: ASSLTRAGNEQF
V gene: TRBV5-1; J gene: TRBJ2-1; clone size: once; CDR3 protein: ASSSDTSGGQF
V gene: TRBV2; J gene: TRBJ1-1; clone size: once; CDR3 protein: ASSGQGLYTEAF
V gene: TRBV12-3/TRBV12-4; J gene: TRBJ1-2; clone size: -; CDR3 protein: ASSLRARGGYT
V gene: TRBV19; J gene: TRBJ2-1; clone size: -; CDR3 protein: ASRSSGASYNEQF
V gene: TRBV19; J gene: TRBJ2-5; clone size: once; CDR3 protein: ASSIVIGGPGIQETQY
V gene: TRBV4-2; J gene: TRBJ2-3; clone size: -; CDR3 protein: ASSQVGLAGGPDTQY
V gene: TRBV10-3; J gene: TRBJ2-1; clone size: -; CDR3 protein: AISENRQPAF
V gene: TRBV7-9; J gene: TRBJ2-1; clone size: -; CDR3 protein: ASSFAGNNEQF
V gene: TRBV19; J gene: TRBJ2-3; clone size: -; CDR3 protein: ASSSPPQPGWDTQY
V gene: TRBV5-4; J gene: TRBJ2-7; clone size: -; CDR3 protein: ASSSALAGGLYEQY
V gene: TRBV3-1/TRBV3-2; J gene: TRBJ1-2; clone size: -; CDR3 protein: ASSPTGFNGYT